This entry is about one TCR beta chain. Assay: immunoSEQ multiplex PCR; the TCRdb copy retains only in-frame clones and omits some. Among 96,000 or so clones listed, roughly nine tenths were seen once. The data are from a study of T cell responses to AZD1222 COVID-19 vaccine. CDR1 is LNHDA, CDR2 SQIVND, per germline (reference sequence). Trimming cost V 5 bases and J 5 bases; bases outside gene matches: 7. The CDR3 has 14 residues. The genes are TRBV19 and TRBJ2-5; 8 bases are shared with TRBD1. The specimen comprised peripheral blood, sampled on day 0 of AZD1222 vaccination. This receptor was obtained from an adult in good health. CDR3 DNA: TGTGCCAGTAGTCGGTCAGGGGGCGCGGAGACCCAGTACTTC. This gives the protein CASSRSGGAETQYF.